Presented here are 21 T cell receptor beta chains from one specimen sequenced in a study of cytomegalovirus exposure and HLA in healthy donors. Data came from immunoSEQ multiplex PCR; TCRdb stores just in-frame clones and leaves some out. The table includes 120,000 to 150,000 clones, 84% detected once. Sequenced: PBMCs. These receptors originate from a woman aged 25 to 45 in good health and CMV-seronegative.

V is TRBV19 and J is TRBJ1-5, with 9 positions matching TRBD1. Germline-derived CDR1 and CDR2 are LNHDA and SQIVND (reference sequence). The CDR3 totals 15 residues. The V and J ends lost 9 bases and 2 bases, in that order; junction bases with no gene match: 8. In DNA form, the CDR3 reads TGTGCCAGCGGGACAGGGTTTTATGGCAATCAGCCCCAGCATTTT. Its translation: CASGTGFYGNQPQHF.

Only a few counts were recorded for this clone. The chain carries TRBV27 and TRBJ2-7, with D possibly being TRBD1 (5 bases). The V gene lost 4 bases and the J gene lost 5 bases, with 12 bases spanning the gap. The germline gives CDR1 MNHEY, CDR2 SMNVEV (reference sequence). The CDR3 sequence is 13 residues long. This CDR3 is CASSYRSSNEQYF. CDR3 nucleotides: TGTGCCAGCAGTTACAGGTCATCAAACGAGCAGTACTTC.

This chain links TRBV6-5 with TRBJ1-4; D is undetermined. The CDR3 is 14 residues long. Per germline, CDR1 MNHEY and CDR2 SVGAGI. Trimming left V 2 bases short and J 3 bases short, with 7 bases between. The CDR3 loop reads CASSYGQSNEKLFF. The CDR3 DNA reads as TGTGCCAGCAGTTACGGGCAGTCTAATGAAAAACTGTTTTTT.

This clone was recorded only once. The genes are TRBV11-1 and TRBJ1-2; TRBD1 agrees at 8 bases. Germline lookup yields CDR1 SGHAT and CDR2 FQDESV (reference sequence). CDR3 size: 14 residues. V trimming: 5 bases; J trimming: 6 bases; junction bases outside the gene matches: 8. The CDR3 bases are TGTGCCAGCAGCAAAGGACAGGGATCAAATGGCTACACCTTC. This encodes CASSKGQGSNGYTF.

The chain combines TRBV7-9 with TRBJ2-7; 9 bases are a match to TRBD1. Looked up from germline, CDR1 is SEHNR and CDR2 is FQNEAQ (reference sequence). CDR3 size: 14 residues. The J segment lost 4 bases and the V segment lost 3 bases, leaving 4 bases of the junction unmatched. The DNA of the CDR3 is TGTGCCAGCAGCTTGCAACAGGGGGCTTACGAGCAGTACTTC. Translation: CASSLQQGAYEQYF.

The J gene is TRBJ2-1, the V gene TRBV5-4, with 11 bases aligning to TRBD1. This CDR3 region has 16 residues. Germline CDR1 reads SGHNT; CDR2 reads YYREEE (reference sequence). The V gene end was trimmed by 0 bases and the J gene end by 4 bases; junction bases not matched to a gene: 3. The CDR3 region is CASSLDGTGGYNEQFF. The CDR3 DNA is TGTGCCAGCAGCTTGGACGGGACAGGGGGTTACAATGAGCAGTTCTTC.

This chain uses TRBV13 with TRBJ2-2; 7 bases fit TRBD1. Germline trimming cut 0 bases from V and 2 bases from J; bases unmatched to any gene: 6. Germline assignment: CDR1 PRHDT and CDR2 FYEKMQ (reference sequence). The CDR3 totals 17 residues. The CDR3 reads CASSLGDRPLNTGELFF. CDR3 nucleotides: TGTGCCAGCAGCTTAGGGGACAGGCCCCTTAACACCGGGGAGCTGTTTTTT.

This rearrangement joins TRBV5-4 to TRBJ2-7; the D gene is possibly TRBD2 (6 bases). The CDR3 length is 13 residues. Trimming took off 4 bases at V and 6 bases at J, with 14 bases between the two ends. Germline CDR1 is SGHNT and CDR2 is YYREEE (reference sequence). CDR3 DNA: TGTGCCAGCAGCGCGGGACCGGCCCTCGAGCAGTACTTC. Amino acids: CASSAGPALEQYF.

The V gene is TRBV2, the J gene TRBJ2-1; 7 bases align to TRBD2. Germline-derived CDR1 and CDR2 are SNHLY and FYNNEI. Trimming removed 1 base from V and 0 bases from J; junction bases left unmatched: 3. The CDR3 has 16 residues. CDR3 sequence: CASSEDGGGSYNEQFF. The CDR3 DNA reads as TGTGCCAGCAGTGAAGATGGCGGGGGCTCCTACAATGAGCAGTTCTTC.

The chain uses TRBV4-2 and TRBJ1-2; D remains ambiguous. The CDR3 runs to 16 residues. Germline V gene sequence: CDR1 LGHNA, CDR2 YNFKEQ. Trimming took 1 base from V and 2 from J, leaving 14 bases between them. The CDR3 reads CASSQVLATNNYGYTF. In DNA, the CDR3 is TGTGCCAGCAGCCAAGTGCTTGCGACAAACAACTATGGCTACACCTTC.

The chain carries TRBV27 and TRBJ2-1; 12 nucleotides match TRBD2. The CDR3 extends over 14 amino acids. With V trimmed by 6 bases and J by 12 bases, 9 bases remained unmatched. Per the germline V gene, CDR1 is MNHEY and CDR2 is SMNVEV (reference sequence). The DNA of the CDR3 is TGTGCCAGCAGAAGGACTAGCGGGGAACTTTGGCAGTTCTTC. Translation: CASRRTSGELWQFF.

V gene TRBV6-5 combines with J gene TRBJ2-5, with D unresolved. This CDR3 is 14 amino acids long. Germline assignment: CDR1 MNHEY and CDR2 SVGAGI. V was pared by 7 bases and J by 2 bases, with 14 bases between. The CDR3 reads CASKQQYSQETQYF. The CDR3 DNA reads TGTGCCAGCAAACAACAGTATTCTCAAGAGACCCAGTACTTC.

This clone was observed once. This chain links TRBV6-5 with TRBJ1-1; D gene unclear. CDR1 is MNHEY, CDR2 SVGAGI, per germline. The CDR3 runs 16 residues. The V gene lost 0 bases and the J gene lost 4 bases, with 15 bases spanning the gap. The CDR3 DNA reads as TGTGCCAGCAGTTACTCTTGGGGAGCGGCGGGCACTGAAGCTTTCTTT. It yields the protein CASSYSWGAAGTEAFF.

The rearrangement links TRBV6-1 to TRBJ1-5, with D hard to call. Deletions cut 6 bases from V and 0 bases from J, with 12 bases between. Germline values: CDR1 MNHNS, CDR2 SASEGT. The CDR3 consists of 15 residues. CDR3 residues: CASRGLLYSNQPQHF. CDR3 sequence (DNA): TGTGCCAGCAGGGGCCTCCTTTATAGCAATCAGCCCCAGCATTTT.

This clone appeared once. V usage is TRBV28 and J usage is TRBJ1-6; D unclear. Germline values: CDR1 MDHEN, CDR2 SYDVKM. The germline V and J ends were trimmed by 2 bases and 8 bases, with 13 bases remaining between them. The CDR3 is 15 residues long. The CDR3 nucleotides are TGTGCCAGCAGTTTAATTTCCCCTACGGATTCACCCCTCCACTTT. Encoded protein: CASSLISPTDSPLHF.

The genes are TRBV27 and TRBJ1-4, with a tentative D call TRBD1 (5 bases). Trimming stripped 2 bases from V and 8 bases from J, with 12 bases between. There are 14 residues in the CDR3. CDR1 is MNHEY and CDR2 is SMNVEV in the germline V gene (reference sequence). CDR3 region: CASSLIGAGEKLFF. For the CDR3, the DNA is TGTGCCAGCAGTTTAATAGGGGCCGGAGAAAAACTGTTTTTT.

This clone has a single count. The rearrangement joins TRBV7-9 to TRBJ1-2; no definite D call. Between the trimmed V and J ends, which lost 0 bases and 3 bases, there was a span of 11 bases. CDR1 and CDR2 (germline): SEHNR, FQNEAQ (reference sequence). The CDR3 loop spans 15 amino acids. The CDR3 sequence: CASSLALPSDYGYTF. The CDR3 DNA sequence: TGTGCCAGCAGCTTAGCTCTACCCTCTGACTATGGCTACACCTTC.

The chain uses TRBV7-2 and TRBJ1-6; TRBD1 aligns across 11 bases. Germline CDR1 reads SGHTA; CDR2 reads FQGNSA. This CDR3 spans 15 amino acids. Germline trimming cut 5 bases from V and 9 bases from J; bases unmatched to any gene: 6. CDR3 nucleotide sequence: TGTGCCAGCAGCCTAGGGACAGGGGGTGGTTCACCCCTCCACTTT. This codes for CASSLGTGGGSPLHF.

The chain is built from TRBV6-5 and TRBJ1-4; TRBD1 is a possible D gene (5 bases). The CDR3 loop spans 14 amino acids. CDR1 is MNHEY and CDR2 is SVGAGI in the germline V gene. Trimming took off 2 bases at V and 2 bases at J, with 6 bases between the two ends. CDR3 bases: TGTGCCAGCAGTTACGGGGGGACTAATGAAAAACTGTTTTTT. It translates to CASSYGGTNEKLFF.

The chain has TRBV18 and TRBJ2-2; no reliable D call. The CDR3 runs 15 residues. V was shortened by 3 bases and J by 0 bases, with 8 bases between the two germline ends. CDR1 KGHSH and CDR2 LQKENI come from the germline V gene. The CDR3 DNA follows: TGTGCCAGCTCACCCTTACAGACGAACACCGGGGAGCTGTTTTTT. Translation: CASSPLQTNTGELFF.

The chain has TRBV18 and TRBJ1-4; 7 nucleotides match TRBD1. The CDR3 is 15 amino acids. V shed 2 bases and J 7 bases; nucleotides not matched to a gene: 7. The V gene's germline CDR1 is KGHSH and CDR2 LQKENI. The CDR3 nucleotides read TGTGCCAGCTCACCAACAGGGGCGCCGAGTGAAAAACTGTTTTTT. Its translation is CASSPTGAPSEKLFF. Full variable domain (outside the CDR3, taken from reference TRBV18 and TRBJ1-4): NAGVMQNPRHLVRRRGQEARLRCSPMKGHSHVYWYRQLPEEGLKFMVYLQKENIIDESGMPKERFSAEFPKEGPSILRIQQVVRGDSAAYFCASSPTGAPSEKLFFGSGTQLSVL.